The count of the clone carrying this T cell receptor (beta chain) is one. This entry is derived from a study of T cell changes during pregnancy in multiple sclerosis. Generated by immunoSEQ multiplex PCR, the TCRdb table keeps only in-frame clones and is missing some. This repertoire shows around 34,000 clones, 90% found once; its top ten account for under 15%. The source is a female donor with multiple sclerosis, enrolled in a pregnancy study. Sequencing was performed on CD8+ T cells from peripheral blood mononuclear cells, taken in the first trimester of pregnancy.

The CDR3 DNA sequence: TGTGCCAGCAGTTTATCGATCAGCGGGAGGGCCTTCTACGAGCAGTACTTC. Protein: CASSLSISGRAFYEQYF. This chain uses TRBV27 with TRBJ2-7; 10 bases are a match to TRBD2. Germline assignment: CDR1 MNHEY and CDR2 SMNVEV (reference sequence). This CDR3 contains 17 residues. V lost 0 bases and J lost 3; bases outside the gene matches: 8.